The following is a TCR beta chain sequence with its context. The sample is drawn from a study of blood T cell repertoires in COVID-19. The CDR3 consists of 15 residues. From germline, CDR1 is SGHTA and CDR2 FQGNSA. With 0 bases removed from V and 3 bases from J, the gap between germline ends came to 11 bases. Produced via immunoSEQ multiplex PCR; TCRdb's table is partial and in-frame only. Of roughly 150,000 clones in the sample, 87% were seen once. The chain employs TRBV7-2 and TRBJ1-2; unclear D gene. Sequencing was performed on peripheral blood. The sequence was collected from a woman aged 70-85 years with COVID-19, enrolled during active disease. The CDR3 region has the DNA TGTGCCAGCAGCTTAGCGGTGGCCGCAGACTATGGCTACACCTTC. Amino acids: CASSLAVAADYGYTF.